The clone carrying this T cell receptor beta chain showed up just a few times. Its antigen is unknown. CDR3 length: 15 amino acids. CDR1 is SGHRS and CDR2 is YFSETQ in the germline V gene. V was clipped by 0 bases and J by 5 bases, with 12 bases between them. This entry comes from a study of T-cell memory formation after mild COVID-19. Across the study: Clusters of TCRs were largely donor specific.

Findings and limits, study-wide: Clones that got smaller from day 15 to 85 had even CD4/CD8, while clones growing later tipped toward CD4+. Memory from before infection featured some responding clones, which suggests cross-reactive memory joined. The main location of contracting CD4+ clones was CM and EM, and that of contracting CD8+ clones was EMRA.

MiXCR, run by TCRdb on the 5' RACE reads, gives a single entry per CDR3 protein. The sample includes 550,000 to 600,000 distinct CDR3 sequences, 20% to 25% seen only once; the top ten take about 8.4%. The sequencing input was PBMCs or a T cell subset sorted from them (not recorded which). This TCR came from an adult woman who had mild COVID-19 (a few samples of this study predate the infection). Cell type and time point are not known. The chain links TRBV5-1 to TRBJ2-1; the D is unclear. CDR3 nucleotide sequence: TGCGCCAGCAGCTTGGGTCCAGCCCCGGACAATGAGCAGTTCTTC. This codes for CASSLGPAPDNEQFF.